The clone carrying this T cell receptor beta chain was detected once. These data come from a study of T cell responses to AZD1222 COVID-19 vaccine. TCRdb's table, derived via immunoSEQ multiplex PCR, lists solely in-frame clones and lacks some. The sample holds 58,000 or so clones, 86% seen once. Trimming removed 1 base from V and 8 bases from J; junction bases left unmatched: 12. CDR1 and CDR2 (germline): SGDLS, YYNGEE. This CDR3 contains 16 residues. The chain has TRBV9 and TRBJ1-2; 9 positions match TRBD1. The origin of this receptor is an adult who received the AZD1222 COVID-19 vaccine. The starting material was peripheral blood, obtained 28 days after the second AZD1222 dose. The CDR3 loop is CASSVTHRGQAEGYTF. The CDR3 DNA follows: TGTGCCAGCAGCGTAACCCACAGGGGGCAGGCAGAAGGCTACACCTTC.